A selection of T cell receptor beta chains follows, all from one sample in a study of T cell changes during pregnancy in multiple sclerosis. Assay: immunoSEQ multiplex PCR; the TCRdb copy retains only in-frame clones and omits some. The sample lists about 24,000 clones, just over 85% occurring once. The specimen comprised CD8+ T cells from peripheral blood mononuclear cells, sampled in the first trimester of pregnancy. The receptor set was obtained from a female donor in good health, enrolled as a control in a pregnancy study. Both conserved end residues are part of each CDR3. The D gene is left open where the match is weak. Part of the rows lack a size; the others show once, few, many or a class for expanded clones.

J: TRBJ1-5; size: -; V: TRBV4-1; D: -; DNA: TGCGCCAGCAGCCAAGCGACAGTTAGCAATCAGCCCCAGCATTTT; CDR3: CASSQATVSNQPQHF
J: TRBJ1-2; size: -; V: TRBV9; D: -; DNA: TGTGCCAGCAGCCCCCGTCGCTACACCTTC; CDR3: CASSPRRYTF
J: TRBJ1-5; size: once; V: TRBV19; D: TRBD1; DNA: TGTGCCAGCCCGGGACAGGGAGGTACGGGCAATCAGCCCCAGCATTTT; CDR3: CASPGQGGTGNQPQHF
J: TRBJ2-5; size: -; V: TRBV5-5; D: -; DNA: TGCGCCAGCAGCCCCCGAGGGGGTACCCAAGAGACCCAGTACTTC; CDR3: CASSPRGGTQETQYF
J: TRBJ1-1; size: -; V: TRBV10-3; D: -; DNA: TGTGCCATCAGAGAAGACTCTCAAGCTTTCTTT; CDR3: CAIREDSQAFF
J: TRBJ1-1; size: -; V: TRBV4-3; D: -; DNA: TGCGCCAGCAGCCAAGCTGTAGTGAACACTGAAGCTTTCTTT; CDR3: CASSQAVVNTEAFF
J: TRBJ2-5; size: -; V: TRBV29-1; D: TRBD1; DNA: TGCAGCGTCCAGGGGGACAGTCAAGAGACCCAGTACTTC; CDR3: CSVQGDSQETQYF
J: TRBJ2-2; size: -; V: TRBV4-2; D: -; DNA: TGTGCCAGCAGCCCACCATCTGAGGGTGGGGAGCTGTTTTTT; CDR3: CASSPPSEGGELFF
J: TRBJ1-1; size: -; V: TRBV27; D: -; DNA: TGTGCCAGCAGTTTGTACAGAGACACTGAAGCTTTCTTT; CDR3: CASSLYRDTEAFF
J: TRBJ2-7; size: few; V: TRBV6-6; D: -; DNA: TGTGCCAGCGGCTCGGGGGACGAGCAGTACTTC; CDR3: CASGSGDEQYF
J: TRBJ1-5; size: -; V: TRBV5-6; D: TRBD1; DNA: TGTGCCAGCAGCCAACAGGGGACCCAGCCCCAGCATTTT; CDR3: CASSQQGTQPQHF
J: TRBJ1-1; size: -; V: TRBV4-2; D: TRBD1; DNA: TGTGCCAGCAGCCAAGACTCAGGGACAGTAAGAGAAGCTTTCTTT; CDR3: CASSQDSGTVREAFF
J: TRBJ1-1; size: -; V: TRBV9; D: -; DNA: TGTGCCAGCCGTCCGGGTTCAGGGGCGGACACTGAAGCTTTCTTT; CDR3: CASRPGSGADTEAFF
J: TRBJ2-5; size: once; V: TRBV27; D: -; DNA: TGTGCCAGTGGACAGCCCCAAGAGACCCAGTACTTC; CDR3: CASGQPQETQYF
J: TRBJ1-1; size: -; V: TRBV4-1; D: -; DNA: TGCGCCAGCAGCCAAGAAACTGAATACACTGAAGCTTTCTTT; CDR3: CASSQETEYTEAFF
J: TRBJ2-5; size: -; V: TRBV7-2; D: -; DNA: TGTGCCAGCAGCCCGGGGTCCAGGGGCCGAGAGACCCAGTACTTC; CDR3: CASSPGSRGRETQYF
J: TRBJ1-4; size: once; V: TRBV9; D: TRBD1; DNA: TGTGCCAGCAGCAACGGGACAGTGAATGAAAAACTGTTTTTT; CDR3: CASSNGTVNEKLFF
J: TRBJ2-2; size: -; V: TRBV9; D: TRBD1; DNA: TGTGCCAGCAGCCCACGGACAGGGAACACCGGGGAGCTGTTTTTT; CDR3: CASSPRTGNTGELFF
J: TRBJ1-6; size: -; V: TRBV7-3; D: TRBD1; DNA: TGTGCCAGCAGCACCGGGACAGCTAATTCACCCCTCCACTTT; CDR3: CASSTGTANSPLHF
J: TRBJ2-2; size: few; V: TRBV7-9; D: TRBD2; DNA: TGTGCCAGGAGAAGCGGGGATAACACCGGGGAGCTGTTTTTT; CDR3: CARRSGDNTGELFF
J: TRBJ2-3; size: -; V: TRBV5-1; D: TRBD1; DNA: TGCGCCAGCACGCGGGGACAGGGAAGCACAGATACGCAGTATTTT; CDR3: CASTRGQGSTDTQYF
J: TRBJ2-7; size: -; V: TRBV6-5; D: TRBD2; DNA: TGTGCCAGCAGTGAGACTAGCGGGCGTCTCGAGCAGTACTTC; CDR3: CASSETSGRLEQYF
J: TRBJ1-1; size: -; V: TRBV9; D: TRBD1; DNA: TGTGCCAGCAGCCCGCGGGACAGTCCCTCCACTGAAGCTTTCTTT; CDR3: CASSPRDSPSTEAFF
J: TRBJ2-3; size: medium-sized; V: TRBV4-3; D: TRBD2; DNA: TGCGCCAGCAGCCCCCGCGGGGGGGAGCGAGATACGCAGTATTTT; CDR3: CASSPRGGERDTQYF
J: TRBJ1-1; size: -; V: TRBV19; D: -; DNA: TGTGCCACTCTCCGGGTCCCAGGGGAAGGAGCTGAAGCTTTCTTT; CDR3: CATLRVPGEGAEAFF
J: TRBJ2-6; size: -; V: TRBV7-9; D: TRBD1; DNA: TGTGCCAGCAGCTTAGAGGGACAGAGCTCTGGGGCCAACGTCCTGACTTTC; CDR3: CASSLEGQSSGANVLTF
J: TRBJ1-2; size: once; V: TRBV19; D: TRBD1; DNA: TGTGCCAGTAGTATAAGACAGGGCCGAGGCTATGGCTACACCTTC; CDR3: CASSIRQGRGYGYTF
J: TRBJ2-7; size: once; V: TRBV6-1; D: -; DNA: TGTGCCAGCAGTGACGGCGGGGCCTACGAGCAGTACTTC; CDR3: CASSDGGAYEQYF
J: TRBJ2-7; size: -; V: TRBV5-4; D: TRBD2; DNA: TGTGCCAGCAGCCCGGGGACTAGCGGGGGGTACGAGCAGTACTTC; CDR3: CASSPGTSGGYEQYF
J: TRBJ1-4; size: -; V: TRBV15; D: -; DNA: TGTGCCACCAGCGGACGGAGGAATGAAAAACTGTTTTTT; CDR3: CATSGRRNEKLFF
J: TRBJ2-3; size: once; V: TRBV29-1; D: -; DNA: TGCAGCGTTGAAGATCGGACAGATACGCAGTATTTT; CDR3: CSVEDRTDTQYF
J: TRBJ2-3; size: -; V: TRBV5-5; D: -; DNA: TGTGCCAGCAGCCTTTTAATCTCTAGCACAGATACGCAGTATTTT; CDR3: CASSLLISSTDTQYF
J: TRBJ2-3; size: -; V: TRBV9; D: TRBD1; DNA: TGTGCCAGCGGGACAGGGCACCATACGCAGTATTTT; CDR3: CASGTGHHTQYF
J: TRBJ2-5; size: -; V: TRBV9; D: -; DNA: TGTGCCAGCAGCGTTAACGGGGAGGATGCAGAGACCCAGTACTTC; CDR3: CASSVNGEDAETQYF
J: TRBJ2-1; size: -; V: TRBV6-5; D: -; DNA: TGTGCCAGCAGTCCGGACCTCCCCGGGGGTAATGAGCAGTTCTTC; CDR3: CASSPDLPGGNEQFF
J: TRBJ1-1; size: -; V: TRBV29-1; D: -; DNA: TGCAGCGTTGGAAGGAGGGATCCGAACACTGAAGCTTTCTTT; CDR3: CSVGRRDPNTEAFF
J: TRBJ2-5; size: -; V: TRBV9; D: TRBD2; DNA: TGTGCCAGCAGCCCGGGCGTAGCGGGGGGGCCAGAGACCCAGTACTTC; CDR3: CASSPGVAGGPETQYF
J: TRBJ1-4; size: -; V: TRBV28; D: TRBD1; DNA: TGTGCCAGCAGTTTGGGTGGGACAGGGTTCACTAATGAAAAACTGTTTTTT; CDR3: CASSLGGTGFTNEKLFF
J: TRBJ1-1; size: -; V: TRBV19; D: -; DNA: TGTGCCAGTAGTATAGATCCTGTTGAGTACAGGAACACTGAAGCTTTCTTT; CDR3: CASSIDPVEYRNTEAFF
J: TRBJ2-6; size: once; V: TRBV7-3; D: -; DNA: TGTGCCAGCAGCCTACACCTCGGGGGTCCCGTAGGTGGGGCCAACGTCCTGACTTTC; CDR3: CASSLHLGGPVGGANVLTF
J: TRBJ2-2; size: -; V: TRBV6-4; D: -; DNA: TGTGCCAGCAGTGACGTGGACAAGGCCACCGGGGAGCTGTTTTTT; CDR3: CASSDVDKATGELFF
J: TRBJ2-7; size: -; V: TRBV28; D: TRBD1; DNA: TGTGCCAGCGCCGGGACAGAAGCCTACGAGCAGTACTTC; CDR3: CASAGTEAYEQYF
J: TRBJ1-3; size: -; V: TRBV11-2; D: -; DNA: TGTGCCAGCACCCAGGGTAGCTCTGGAAACACCATATATTTT; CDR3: CASTQGSSGNTIYF